This TCR beta chain was sequenced for a study of OX40 agonist ivuxolimab in advanced cancers. This clone was seen only once. Assay used: immunoSEQ multiplex PCR; TCRdb lists only in-frame clones, some missing. The table records 35,000 to 45,000 clones, around 87% of them present only once. The TCR was taken from an adult with an advanced solid tumor such as melanoma, head and neck, liver or kidney cancer. The specimen comprised CD4+ or CD8+ T cells sorted from blood, sampled in a trial of the OX40 agonist ivuxolimab.

CDR3 residues: CAWSEGVAYSNQPQHF. The CDR3 nucleotides are TGTGCCTGGTCTGAGGGGGTCGCTTATAGCAATCAGCCCCAGCATTTT. The chain couples TRBV30 to TRBJ1-5, with D perhaps TRBD1 (6 bases). CDR3 length equals 16 residues. Trimming shortened V by 5 bases and J by 0 bases, and 17 bases separated the two germline ends. Germline lookup yields CDR1 GTSNPN and CDR2 SVGIG (reference sequence).